This entry features one T cell receptor (beta chain) sequence. Its antigen is as yet unknown. Template switching added UMIs carrying a 6-nucleotide sample barcode. No DNA is given; TCRdb re-called the 5' RACE reads and lists each CDR3 protein once. The sample spans about 300,000 distinct CDR3 sequences; the ten largest clones claim 5.5% to 6.5%. The data belong to a study of monozygotic twins with inflammatory bowel disease. Study-level points and caveats: Among T cells, the various subtypes were not distinguishable.

Germline assignment: CDR1 SGHTA and CDR2 FQGNSA. The CDR3 is 13 amino acids. J is TRBJ1-1 and V is TRBV7-2. This receptor was taken from a human donor with ulcerative colitis or Crohn's disease, or a healthy co-twin of an affected twin (not recorded which). Material: blood. Here the CDR3 reads CASSLQMNTEAFF.